Reported below is one TCR beta chain. Its antigen is not known. Amplification in unsorted PBMC replicate PCRs started from 250 to 350 ng DNA, which equals approximately 28,000 T cell genomes. TCRdb keeps only in-frame clones here, not all; method: immunoSEQ multiplex PCR. The sample has around 500,000 clones, 79% seen once; the top ten hold about 12%. The data stem from a study of shared clonotypes between healthy human individuals. Overall study results and limits: Collection of samples was limited to blood; tissue repertoires likely differ. Clonotype sharing levels among donors were expected to vary with sequencing depth. Represented diversity (both genetic and exposure-history) was limited by the small number of donors.

V lost 0 bases and J lost 3; bases outside the gene matches: 7. There are 16 residues in the CDR3. Germline CDR1 SGHRS, CDR2 YFSETQ. The receptor was derived from a woman between 40 and 50 years old in good health. Some clones in this sample may be carry-over from other donors' samples. The chain recombines TRBV5-1 with TRBJ2-3; 7 bases match TRBD2. The sequencing input was PBMCs. The CDR3 loop reads CASSLGASGQTDTQYF. The DNA for the CDR3 is TGCGCCAGCAGCTTGGGGGCTAGCGGCCAAACAGATACGCAGTATTTT.